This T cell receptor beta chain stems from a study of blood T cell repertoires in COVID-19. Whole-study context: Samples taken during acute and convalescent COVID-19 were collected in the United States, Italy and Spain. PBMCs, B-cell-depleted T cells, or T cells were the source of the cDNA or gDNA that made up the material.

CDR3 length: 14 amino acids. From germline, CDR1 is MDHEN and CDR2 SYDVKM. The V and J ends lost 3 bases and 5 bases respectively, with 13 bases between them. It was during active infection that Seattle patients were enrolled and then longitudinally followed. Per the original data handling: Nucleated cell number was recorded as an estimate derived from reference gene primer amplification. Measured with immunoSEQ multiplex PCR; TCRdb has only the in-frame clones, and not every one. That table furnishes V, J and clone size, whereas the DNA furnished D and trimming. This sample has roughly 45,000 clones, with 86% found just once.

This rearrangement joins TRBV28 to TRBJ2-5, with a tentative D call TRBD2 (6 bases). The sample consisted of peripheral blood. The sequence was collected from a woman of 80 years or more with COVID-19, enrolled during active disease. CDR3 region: CASSFLGGRETQYF. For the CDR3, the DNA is TGTGCCAGCAGTTTCCTCGGGGGTCGGGAGACCCAGTACTTC.